The rows below give T cell receptor beta chains drawn from one sample of a study of blood T cell repertoires in COVID-19. Generated by immunoSEQ multiplex PCR, the TCRdb table keeps only in-frame clones and is missing some. The sample records approximately 170,000 clones, about 83% being singletons. Specimen: peripheral blood. The source of these receptors is a man in his 70s who had recovered from COVID-19. The CDR3 runs from the conserved cysteine through the conserved F or W. D genes are given only for firm matches.

CASSFLTGQHF TGTGCCAGCAGTTTTCTTACAGGGCAGCATTTT TRBJ1-5 TRBV28 -
CSARGHTEAFF TGCAGTGCTAGGGGGCACACTGAAGCTTTCTTT TRBJ1-1 TRBV20-1 -
CASSLLSQDRINYEQYF TGCGCCAGCAGCCTTTTATCCCAGGACAGGATCAACTACGAGCAGTACTTC TRBJ2-7 TRBV4-3 TRBD1
CASSPWPPTIAKNIQYF TGTGCCAGCTCTCCCTGGCCACCCACTATAGCCAAAAACATTCAGTACTTC TRBJ2-4 TRBV18 -
CASSYSGGFSGNTIYF TGTGCCAGCAGTTACTCGGGGGGGTTTTCTGGAAACACCATATATTTT TRBJ1-3 TRBV6-5 -
CASSVRGRAQGRYTYEQYF TGTGCCAGCAGCGTAAGGGGGCGGGCCCAGGGGAGGTATACCTACGAGCAGTACTTC TRBJ2-7 TRBV9 -
CASSLDLGGDTQYF TGTGCCAGCAGCTTAGACCTGGGGGGGGATACGCAGTATTTT TRBJ2-3 TRBV11-3 TRBD2
CASSLAWRGGVTQYF TGTGCCAGCAGCTTAGCATGGCGGGGCGGCGTGACCCAGTACTTC TRBJ2-5 TRBV7-8 -
CASSTDNVKGRFYGYTF TGTGCCAGTAGTACAGATAATGTCAAGGGGCGTTTCTATGGCTACACCTTC TRBJ1-2 TRBV19 -
CASSQEITYEQYF TGCGCCAGCAGCCAAGAGATCACATACGAGCAGTACTTC TRBJ2-7 TRBV4-1 -
CASRQGAHGYTF TGTGCCAGCAGACAGGGGGCGCATGGCTACACCTTC TRBJ1-2 TRBV6-5 TRBD1
CASSKTGDTGELFF TGTGCTAGCAGCAAAACAGGGGACACCGGGGAGCTGTTTTTT TRBJ2-2 TRBV7-7 TRBD1
CASSPGTGVYGYTF TGTGCCAGCAGTCCCGGGACAGGGGTCTATGGCTACACCTTC TRBJ1-2 TRBV6-2/TRBV6-3 TRBD1
CASSLVPTDRVHEQYF TGTGCCAGCAGCTTAGTTCCCACCGACAGGGTGCACGAGCAGTACTTC TRBJ2-7 TRBV7-9 TRBD1
CASSLVPGQGTSEQYF TGTGCCAGCAGCTTGGTGCCGGGACAGGGTACGTCCGAGCAGTACTTC TRBJ2-7 TRBV5-6 TRBD1
CASSNLSAWGQFF TGTGCCAGCAGCAACCTTAGCGCTTGGGGTCAGTTCTTC TRBJ2-1 TRBV21-1 -
CASSSVVAGETQYF TGTGCCAGTAGTAGCGTGGTTGCGGGAGAGACCCAGTACTTC TRBJ2-5 TRBV19 -